The 19 T cell receptor beta chains below come from one sample, sequenced in a study of CD8+ T cells in alopecia areata. The treatment denotes: oral pan-JAK inhibitor, 5-10 mg twice daily. Once RNA had been extracted, it was reverse transcribed into cDNA to act as the sequencing template. Measured with immunoSEQ multiplex PCR; TCRdb has only the in-frame clones, and not every one. The table lists 180,000 or so clones, about 48% of them singletons, with 11% in the top ten. This specimen was CD8+ T cells sorted from blood, taken at week 24, from a patient treated with tofacitinib. These receptors all stem from a human donor with alopecia areata.

The chain employs TRBV7-3 and TRBJ1-1, with D maybe TRBD1 (5 bases). The V gene lost 2 bases and the J gene lost 1 base, with 14 bases spanning the gap. There are 16 residues in the CDR3. The germline CDR1 and CDR2 sequences are SGHTA and FQGTGA. CDR3 loop: CASSLAGGGPNTEAFF. In DNA, the CDR3 is TGTGCCAGCAGCTTAGCGGGGGGAGGTCCGAACACTGAAGCTTTCTTT.

The rearrangement uses TRBV2 and TRBJ2-5; D perhaps matches TRBD1 (6 bases). Trimming removed 4 bases from V and 2 bases from J, with 14 bases in between. The CDR3 length is 15 residues. Germline-derived CDR1 and CDR2 are SNHLY and FYNNEI. The CDR3 DNA follows: TGTGCCAGCAGTGCCAACTCCGACAGGCAAGAGACCCAGTACTTC. Protein: CASSANSDRQETQYF.

The chain employs TRBV7-6 and TRBJ1-5; a weak D match, TRBD1 (6 bases). The CDR3 length is 15 residues. V lost 2 bases, J lost 5 bases, and 13 bases lay in between. Germline-derived CDR1 and CDR2 are SGHVS and FNYEAQ. This chain's CDR3 is CASSLNREPHQPQHF. CDR3 nucleotides: TGTGCCAGCAGCTTAAACAGGGAACCCCATCAGCCCCAGCATTTT. The full variable domain, in which reference TRBV7-6 and TRBJ1-5 provide the parts outside the CDR3, is GAGVSQSPRYKVTKRGQDVALRCDPISGHVSLYWYRQALGQGPEFLTYFNYEAQQDKSGLPNDRFSAERPEGSISTLTIQRTEQRDSAMYRCASSLNREPHQPQHFGDGTRLSIL.

This chain joins TRBV23-1 and TRBJ2-3; the D is unclear. TRBV23-1 is an open reading frame whose function is uncertain. The CDR3 is 13 amino acids. V lost 9 bases to trimming and J lost 0 bases, with 10 bases between them. This CDR3 reads CASSGVSTDTQYF. Here the CDR3 DNA reads TGCGCCAGTTCTGGCGTTAGCACAGATACGCAGTATTTT.

This clone was counted between two and nine times. The chain has TRBV10-3 and TRBJ2-1; D is possibly TRBD1 or TRBD2 (6 bases each). CDR1 and CDR2 (germline): ENHRY, SYGVKD. Trimming stripped 10 bases from V and 10 bases from J, with 14 bases between. This CDR3 contains 11 residues. The CDR3 spells CATTSGAEQFF. The CDR3 DNA follows: TGTGCCACGACCTCGGGGGCGGAGCAGTTCTTC.

The rearrangement links TRBV7-6 to TRBJ1-5; D not certain. This CDR3 has 16 amino acids. CDR1 is SGHVS, CDR2 FNYEAQ, per germline. V was trimmed by 5 bases and J by 1 base, leaving 15 bases between them. The CDR3 sequence: CASSPSEGESNQPQHF. Written as DNA, the CDR3 is TGTGCCAGCAGCCCTAGCGAGGGCGAGAGCAATCAGCCCCAGCATTTT.

In its sample, this clone was seen a few times. The V call is TRBV29-1, the J call TRBJ2-6; D perhaps matches TRBD1 (5 bases). Germline V gene data show CDR1 as SQVTM and CDR2 as ANQGSEA. V was clipped by 3 bases and J by 0 bases, with 6 bases between them. The CDR3 runs to 14 residues. The CDR3 coding sequence is TGCAGCGTTGACAGGGTCTCTGGGGCCAACGTCCTGACTTTC. Residues: CSVDRVSGANVLTF.

This clone has only a few counts. The chain uses TRBV11-2 and TRBJ2-1; D not resolved. Germline V gives CDR1 SGHAT, CDR2 FQNNGV. The V gene lost 5 bases and the J gene lost 15 bases, with 17 bases spanning the gap. CDR3 length equals 12 residues. DNA of the CDR3: TGTGCCAGCAGCCTGGATAGACCGGAACCGTTCTTC. Its translation is CASSLDRPEPFF.

About this clone: The sample contains more than one DNA sequence encoding this CDR3. The chain uses TRBV11-2 and TRBJ2-7, with 11 bases matching TRBD1. The junction had 4 bases not matched to a gene; V was cut back by 5 bases and J by 4 bases. CDR3 length equals 14 residues. The germline V gene has CDR1 SGHAT and CDR2 FQNNGV. The chain's CDR3 is CASSPGQGAYEQYF. Here the CDR3 DNA reads TGTGCCAGCAGCCCAGGACAGGGGGCATACGAGCAGTACTTC.

The rearrangement links TRBV4-3 to TRBJ2-3, with 7 nucleotides matching TRBD1. Germline V gene sequence: CDR1 LGHNA, CDR2 YSLEER. CDR3 length: 16 residues. The trim removed 6 bases at V and 4 bases at J, leaving 13 bases unmatched. The CDR3 loop reads CASRPQTGLGADTQYF. For the CDR3, the DNA is TGCGCCAGCAGACCCCAGACAGGGCTAGGAGCAGATACGCAGTATTTT.

This sequence joins TRBV27 and TRBJ1-5; the match to TRBD1 covers 7 bases. The CDR3 totals 13 residues. Germline V gene lookup returns CDR1 MNHEY and CDR2 SMNVEV (reference sequence). Trimming at V came to 6 bases and at J to 4 bases, leaving 3 bases not matched to a gene. CDR3 region: CASRDRANQPQHF. Written as DNA, the CDR3 is TGTGCCAGCAGAGACAGGGCGAATCAGCCCCAGCATTTT.

This chain uses TRBV6-1 with TRBJ1-4; D is perhaps TRBD1 (5 bases). The CDR3 loop spans 14 amino acids. CDR1 and CDR2 (germline): MNHNS, SASEGT. V was cut by 4 bases and J by 8 bases, with 14 bases left in between. Here the CDR3 DNA reads TGTGCCAGCAGTGCAGGGTTAAAAGAAGAAAAACTGTTTTTT. Translating it yields CASSAGLKEEKLFF.

The J gene is TRBJ1-2, the V gene TRBV30; D gene ambiguous. The germline V gene encodes CDR1 GTSNPN and CDR2 SVGIG (reference sequence). Trimming took 5 bases from V and 4 from J, leaving 8 bases between them. CDR3 length: 11 residues. The CDR3 region is CAWARRYGYTF. In nucleotides, the CDR3 is TGTGCCTGGGCGCGGCGCTATGGCTACACCTTC.

The CDR3 protein is CASSYAGQAHEQYF. The CDR3, as DNA: TGTGCCAGCAGTTACGCGGGACAGGCGCACGAGCAGTACTTC. J is TRBJ2-7 and V is TRBV6-6; 8 nucleotides match TRBD1. Germline V gene data show CDR1 as MNHNY and CDR2 as SVGAGI (reference sequence). The V and J ends lost 2 bases and 5 bases, in that order; junction bases with no gene match: 5. The CDR3 is 14 residues long.

This clone was observed many times. Other DNA sequences within the sample encode an identical CDR3. V is TRBV9 and J is TRBJ1-1; D is perhaps TRBD1 (5 bases). Trimming took off 3 bases at V and 8 bases at J, with 11 bases between the two ends. CDR3 length: 12 amino acids. CDR1 and CDR2 (germline): SGDLS, YYNGEE. The CDR3 sequence: CASSGREPEAFF. In DNA, the CDR3 is TGTGCCAGCAGCGGCAGGGAACCCGAAGCTTTCTTT.

This clone was seen only once. Written as DNA, the CDR3 is TGTGCCAGCAGCTTAGGGCTTAATGAGCAGTTCTTC. This translates into CASSLGLNEQFF. This chain links TRBV7-2 with TRBJ2-1, with D uncertain. The CDR3 is 12 residues long. Per the germline V gene, CDR1 is SGHTA and CDR2 is FQGNSA. Trimming removed 1 base from V and 7 bases from J, with 5 bases in between.

The chain joins TRBV28 to TRBJ2-5; 12 nucleotides match TRBD2. With V trimmed by 7 bases and J by 5 bases, 5 bases remained unmatched. Germline V gene sequence: CDR1 MDHEN, CDR2 SYDVKM. This CDR3 spans 14 amino acids. CDR3 sequence reads: CASTFLAGGETQYF. The DNA of the CDR3 is TGTGCCAGCACTTTCCTAGCGGGGGGGGAGACCCAGTACTTC.

The rearrangement links TRBV29-1 to TRBJ1-2; no definite D call. CDR3 size: 12 residues. Germline CDR1 reads SQVTM; CDR2 reads ANQGSEA. The V end was cut by 4 bases, the J end by 3 bases, with 9 bases between. DNA of the CDR3: TGCAGCGTTGGGGAAGAGGACTATGGCTACACCTTC. Translation gives CSVGEEDYGYTF. Filled out from reference TRBV29-1 and TRBJ1-2, the complete variable domain reads SAVISQKPSRDICQRGTSLTIQCQVDSQVTMMFWYRQQPGQSLTLIATANQGSEATYESGFVIDKFPISRPNLTFSTLTVSNMSPEDSSIYLCSVGEEDYGYTFGSGTRLTVV.

Concerning this clone: Other DNA variants within this sample encode the same CDR3. The chain uses TRBV29-1 and TRBJ2-7; TRBD1 aligns across 7 bases. This CDR3 region has 13 residues. V lost 3 bases and J lost 0; bases outside the gene matches: 2. CDR1 and CDR2 from the germline V gene are SQVTM and ANQGSEA. The CDR3 spells CSVETGSSYEQYF. The CDR3 coding sequence is TGCAGCGTTGAGACAGGGTCCTCCTACGAGCAGTACTTC.